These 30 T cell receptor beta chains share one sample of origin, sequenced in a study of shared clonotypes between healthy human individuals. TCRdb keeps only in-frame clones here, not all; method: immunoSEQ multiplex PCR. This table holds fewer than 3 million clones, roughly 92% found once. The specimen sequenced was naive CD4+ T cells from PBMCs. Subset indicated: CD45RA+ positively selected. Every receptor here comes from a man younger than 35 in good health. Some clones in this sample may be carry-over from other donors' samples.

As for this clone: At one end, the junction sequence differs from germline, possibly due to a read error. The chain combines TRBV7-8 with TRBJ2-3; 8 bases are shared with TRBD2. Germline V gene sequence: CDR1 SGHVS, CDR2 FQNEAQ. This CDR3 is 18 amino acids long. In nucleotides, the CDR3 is TGTGCCAGCAGCTTAGTCGGATCGGAGCGGGGGAGCACAGATACGCGGTATTTT. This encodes CASSLVGSERGSTDTRYF. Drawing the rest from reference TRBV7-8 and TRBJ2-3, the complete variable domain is GAGVSQSPRYKVAKRGQDVALRCDPISGHVSLFWYQQALGQGPEFLTYFQNEAQLDKSGLPSDRFFAERPEGSVSTLKIQRTQQEDSAVYLCASSLVGSERGSTDTRYFGPGTRLTVL.

CDR3 DNA: TGTGCCAGCAGCTTCGGGACTAGCGGGAGGTCTTACAATGAGCAGTTCTTC. Translating gives CASSFGTSGRSYNEQFF. The genes are TRBV7-3 and TRBJ2-1, with TRBD2 matching over 15 bases. The CDR3 length is 17 residues. CDR1 and CDR2 (germline): SGHTA, FQGTGA. V dropped 3 bases and J dropped 4; count of bases not matched to a gene: 4.

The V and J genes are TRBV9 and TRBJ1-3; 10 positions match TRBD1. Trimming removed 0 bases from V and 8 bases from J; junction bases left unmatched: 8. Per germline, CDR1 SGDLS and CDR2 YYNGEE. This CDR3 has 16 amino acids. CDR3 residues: CASSVAPTGGVDTIYF. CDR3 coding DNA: TGTGCCAGCAGCGTAGCACCGACAGGGGGCGTCGACACCATATATTTT. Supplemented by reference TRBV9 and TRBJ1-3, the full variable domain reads DSGVTQTPKHLITATGQRVTLRCSPRSGDLSVYWYQQSLDQGLQFLIQYYNGEERAKGNILERFSAQQFPDLHSELNLSSLELGDSALYFCASSVAPTGGVDTIYFGEGSWLTVV.

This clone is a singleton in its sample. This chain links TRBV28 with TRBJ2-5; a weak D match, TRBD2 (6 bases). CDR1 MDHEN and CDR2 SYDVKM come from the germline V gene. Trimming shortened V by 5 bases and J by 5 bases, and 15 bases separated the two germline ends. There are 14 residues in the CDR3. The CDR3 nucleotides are TGTGCCAGCAGTCCCCTTAGGAGCGGGGAGACCCAGTACTTC. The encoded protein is CASSPLRSGETQYF.

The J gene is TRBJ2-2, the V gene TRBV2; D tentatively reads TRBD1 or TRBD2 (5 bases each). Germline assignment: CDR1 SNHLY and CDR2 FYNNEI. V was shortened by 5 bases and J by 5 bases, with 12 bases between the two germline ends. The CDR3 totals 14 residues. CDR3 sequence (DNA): TGTGCCAGCAGTTCCGGGGCCGGAACCGGGGAGCTGTTTTTT. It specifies CASSSGAGTGELFF. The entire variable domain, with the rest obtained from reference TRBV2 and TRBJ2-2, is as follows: EPEVTQTPSHQVTQMGQEVILRCVPISNHLYFYWYRQILGQKVEFLVSFYNNEISEKSEIFDDQFSVERPDGSNFTLKIRSTKLEDSAMYFCASSSGAGTGELFFGEGSRLTVL.

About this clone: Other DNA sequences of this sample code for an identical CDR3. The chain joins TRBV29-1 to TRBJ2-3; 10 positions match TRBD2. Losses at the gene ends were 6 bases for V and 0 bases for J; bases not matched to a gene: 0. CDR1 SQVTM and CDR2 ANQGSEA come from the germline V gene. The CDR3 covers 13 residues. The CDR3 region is CSVTSGSTDTQYF. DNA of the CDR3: TGCAGCGTGACTAGCGGGAGCACAGATACGCAGTATTTT.

The CDR3 protein is CASSRESGGELFF. CDR3 nucleotides: TGTGCCAGCAGTAGGGAGTCGGGCGGGGAGCTGTTTTTT. The genes are TRBV28 and TRBJ2-2, with a weak D call TRBD2 (5 bases). With 5 bases removed from V and 7 bases from J, the gap between germline ends came to 11 bases. CDR3 size: 13 residues. Germline assignment: CDR1 MDHEN and CDR2 SYDVKM. Using reference TRBV28 and TRBJ2-2 for the parts outside the CDR3, the full variable domain is DVKVTQSSRYLVKRTGEKVFLECVQDMDHENMFWYRQDPGLGLRLIYFSYDVKMKEKGDIPEGYSVSREKKERFSLILESASTNQTSMYLCASSRESGGELFFGEGSRLTVL.

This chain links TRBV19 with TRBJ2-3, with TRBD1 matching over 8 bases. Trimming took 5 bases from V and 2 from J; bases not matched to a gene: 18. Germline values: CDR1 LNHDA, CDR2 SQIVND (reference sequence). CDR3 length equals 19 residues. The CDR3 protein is CASSPRTGKPTILTDTQYF. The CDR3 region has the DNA TGTGCCAGTAGTCCCCGGACAGGGAAACCAACAATTCTCACAGATACGCAGTATTTT.

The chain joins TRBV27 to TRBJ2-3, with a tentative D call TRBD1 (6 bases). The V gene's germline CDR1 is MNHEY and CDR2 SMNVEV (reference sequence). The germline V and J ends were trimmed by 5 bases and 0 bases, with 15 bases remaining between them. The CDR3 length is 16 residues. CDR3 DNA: TGTGCCAGCAGTCCGCTACAGGGTTATAGCACAGATACGCAGTATTTT. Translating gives CASSPLQGYSTDTQYF.

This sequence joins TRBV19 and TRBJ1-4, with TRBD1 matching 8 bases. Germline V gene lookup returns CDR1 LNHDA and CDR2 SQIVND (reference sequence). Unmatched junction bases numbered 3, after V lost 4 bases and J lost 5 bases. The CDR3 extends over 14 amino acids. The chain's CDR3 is CASSRRQGNEKLFF. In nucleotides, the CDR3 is TGTGCCAGTAGTAGGAGACAGGGGAATGAAAAACTGTTTTTT.

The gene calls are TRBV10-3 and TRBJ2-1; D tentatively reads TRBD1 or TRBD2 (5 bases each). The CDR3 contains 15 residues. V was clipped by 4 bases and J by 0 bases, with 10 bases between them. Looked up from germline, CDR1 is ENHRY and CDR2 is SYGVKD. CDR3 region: CAISVPGSSYNEQFF. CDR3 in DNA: TGTGCCATCAGTGTCCCAGGGAGCTCCTACAATGAGCAGTTCTTC.

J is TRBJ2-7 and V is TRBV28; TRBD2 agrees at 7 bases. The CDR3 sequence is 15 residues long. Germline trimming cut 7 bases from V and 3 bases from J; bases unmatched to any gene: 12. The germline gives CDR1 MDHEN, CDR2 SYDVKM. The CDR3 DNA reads TGTGCCAGCACCACGGGCGGGGGTCAAAGCTACGAGCAGTACTTC. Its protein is CASTTGGGQSYEQYF.

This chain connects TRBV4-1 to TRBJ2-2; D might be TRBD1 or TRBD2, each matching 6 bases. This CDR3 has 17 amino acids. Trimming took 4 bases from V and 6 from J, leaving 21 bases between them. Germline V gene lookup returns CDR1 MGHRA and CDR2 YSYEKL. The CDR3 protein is CASSRGGQYRSAGELFF. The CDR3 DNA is TGCGCCAGCAGCCGGGGAGGACAGTATAGGAGCGCCGGGGAGCTGTTTTTT.

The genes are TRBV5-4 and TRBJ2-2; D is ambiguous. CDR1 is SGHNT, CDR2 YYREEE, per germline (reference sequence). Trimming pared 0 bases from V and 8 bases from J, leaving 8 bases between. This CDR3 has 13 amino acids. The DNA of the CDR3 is TGTGCCAGCAGCTTGGGAGGAAGAGGGGAGCTGTTTTTT. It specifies CASSLGGRGELFF.

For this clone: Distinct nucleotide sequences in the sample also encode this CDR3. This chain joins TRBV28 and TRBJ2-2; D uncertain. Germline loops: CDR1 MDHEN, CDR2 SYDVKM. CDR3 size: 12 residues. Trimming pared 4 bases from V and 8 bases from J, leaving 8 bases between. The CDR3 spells CASSSPTGELFF. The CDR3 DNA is TGTGCCAGCAGTTCGCCGACAGGGGAGCTGTTTTTT.

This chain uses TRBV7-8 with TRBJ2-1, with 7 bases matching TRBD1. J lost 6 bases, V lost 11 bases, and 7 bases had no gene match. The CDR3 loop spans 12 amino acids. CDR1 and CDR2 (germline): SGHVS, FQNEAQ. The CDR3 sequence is CAAGTASNEQFF. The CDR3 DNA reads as TGTGCCGCTGGGACAGCCAGCAATGAGCAGTTCTTC. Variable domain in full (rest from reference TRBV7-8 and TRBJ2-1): GAGVSQSPRYKVAKRGQDVALRCDPISGHVSLFWYQQALGQGPEFLTYFQNEAQLDKSGLPSDRFFAERPEGSVSTLKIQRTQQEDSAVYLCAAGTASNEQFFGPGTRLTVL.

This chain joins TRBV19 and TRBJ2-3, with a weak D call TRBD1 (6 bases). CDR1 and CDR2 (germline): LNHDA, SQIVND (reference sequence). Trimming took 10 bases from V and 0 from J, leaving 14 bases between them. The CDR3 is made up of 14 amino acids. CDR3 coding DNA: TGTGCCACCACAAAAACAGGGAGCACAGATACGCAGTATTTT. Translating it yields CATTKTGSTDTQYF.

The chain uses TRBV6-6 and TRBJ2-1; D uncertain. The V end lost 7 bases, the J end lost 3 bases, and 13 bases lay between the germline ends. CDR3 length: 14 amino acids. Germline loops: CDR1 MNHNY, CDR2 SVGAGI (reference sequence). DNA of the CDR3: TGTGCCAGCACTTGGCAGGATATCTACAATGAGCAGTTCTTC. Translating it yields CASTWQDIYNEQFF.

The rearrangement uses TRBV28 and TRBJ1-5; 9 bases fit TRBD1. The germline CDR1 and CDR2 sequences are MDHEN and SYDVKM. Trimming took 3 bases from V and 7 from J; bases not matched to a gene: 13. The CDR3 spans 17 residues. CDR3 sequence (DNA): TGTGCCAGCAGTTTTTGGCGTACAGGGGGCTTCGGACAGCCCCAGCATTTT. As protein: CASSFWRTGGFGQPQHF.

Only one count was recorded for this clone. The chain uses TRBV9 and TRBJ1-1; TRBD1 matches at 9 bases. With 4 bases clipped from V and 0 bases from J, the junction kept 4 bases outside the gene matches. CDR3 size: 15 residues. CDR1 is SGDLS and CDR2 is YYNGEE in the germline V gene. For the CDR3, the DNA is TGTGCCAGCAGCATCGGGACAGGGATGAACACTGAAGCTTTCTTT. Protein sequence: CASSIGTGMNTEAFF. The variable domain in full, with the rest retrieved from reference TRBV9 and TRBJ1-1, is DSGVTQTPKHLITATGQRVTLRCSPRSGDLSVYWYQQSLDQGLQFLIQYYNGEERAKGNILERFSAQQFPDLHSELNLSSLELGDSALYFCASSIGTGMNTEAFFGQGTRLTVV.

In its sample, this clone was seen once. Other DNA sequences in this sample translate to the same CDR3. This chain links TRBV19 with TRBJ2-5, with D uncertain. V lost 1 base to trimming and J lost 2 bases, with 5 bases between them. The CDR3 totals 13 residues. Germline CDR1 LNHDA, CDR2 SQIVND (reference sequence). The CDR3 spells CASSIGQQETQYF. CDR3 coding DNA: TGTGCCAGTAGTATAGGGCAGCAAGAGACCCAGTACTTC. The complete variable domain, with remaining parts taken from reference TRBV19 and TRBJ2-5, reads DGGITQSPKYLFRKEGQNVTLSCEQNLNHDAMYWYRQDPGQGLRLIYYSQIVNDFQKGDIAEGYSVSREKKESFPLTVTSAQKNPTAFYLCASSIGQQETQYFGPGTRLLVL.

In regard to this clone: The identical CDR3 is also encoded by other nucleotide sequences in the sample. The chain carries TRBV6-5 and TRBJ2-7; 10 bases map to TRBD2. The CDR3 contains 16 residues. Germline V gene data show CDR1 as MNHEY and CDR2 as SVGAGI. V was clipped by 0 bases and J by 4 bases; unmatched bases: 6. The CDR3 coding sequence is TGTGCCAGCAGTTACTCTCTTGCTAGCGGGAGTTACGAGCAGTACTTC. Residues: CASSYSLASGSYEQYF.

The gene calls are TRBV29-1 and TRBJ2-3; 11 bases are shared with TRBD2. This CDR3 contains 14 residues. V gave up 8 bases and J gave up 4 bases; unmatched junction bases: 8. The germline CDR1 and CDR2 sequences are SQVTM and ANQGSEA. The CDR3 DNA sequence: TGCAGCTCTCAGTTAGCGGGAGGGGCAGATACGCAGTATTTT. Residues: CSSQLAGGADTQYF.

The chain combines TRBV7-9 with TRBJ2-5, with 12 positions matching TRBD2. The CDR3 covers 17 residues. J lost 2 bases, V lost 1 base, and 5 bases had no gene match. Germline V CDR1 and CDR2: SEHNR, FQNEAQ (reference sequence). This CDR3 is CASSLGTSGAEQETQYF. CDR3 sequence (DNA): TGTGCCAGCAGCTTAGGGACTAGCGGGGCGGAACAAGAGACCCAGTACTTC.

CDR3 region: CASSLGQGVGNQPQHF. The CDR3 coding sequence is TGTGCCAGCAGTTTGGGACAGGGTGTGGGCAATCAGCCCCAGCATTTT. The rearrangement joins TRBV27 to TRBJ1-5, with 9 bases that match TRBD1. The germline V gene has CDR1 MNHEY and CDR2 SMNVEV (reference sequence). Trimming cost V 3 bases and J 2 bases; bases outside gene matches: 5. CDR3 length: 16 residues.

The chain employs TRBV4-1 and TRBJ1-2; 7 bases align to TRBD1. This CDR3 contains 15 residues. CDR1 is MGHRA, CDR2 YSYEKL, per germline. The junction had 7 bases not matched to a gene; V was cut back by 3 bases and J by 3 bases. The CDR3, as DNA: TGCGCCAGCAGCCACCGACAGGGTGAATACTATGGCTACACCTTC. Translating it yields CASSHRQGEYYGYTF.

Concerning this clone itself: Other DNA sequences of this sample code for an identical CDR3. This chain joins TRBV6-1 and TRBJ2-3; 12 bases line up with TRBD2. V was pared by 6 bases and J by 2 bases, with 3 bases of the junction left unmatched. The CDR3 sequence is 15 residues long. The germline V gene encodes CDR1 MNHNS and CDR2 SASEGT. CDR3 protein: CASSGLAGNTDTQYF. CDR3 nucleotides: TGTGCCAGCAGCGGACTAGCGGGAAACACAGATACGCAGTATTTT.

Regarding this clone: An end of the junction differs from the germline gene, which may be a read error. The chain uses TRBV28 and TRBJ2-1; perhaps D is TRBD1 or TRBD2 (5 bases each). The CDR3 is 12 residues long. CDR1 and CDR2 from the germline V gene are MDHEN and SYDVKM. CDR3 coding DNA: TGTGCCAGCAGTCGCACCTGGGACGGAACGATCTTC. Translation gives CASSRTWDGTIF.

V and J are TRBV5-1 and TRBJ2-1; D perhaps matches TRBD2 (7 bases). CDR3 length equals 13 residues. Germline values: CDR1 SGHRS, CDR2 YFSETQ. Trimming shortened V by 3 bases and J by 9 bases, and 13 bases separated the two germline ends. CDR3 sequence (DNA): TGCGCCAGCAGCTCACAGGGCGGGGGTGAGCAGTTCTTC. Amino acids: CASSSQGGGEQFF.

The CDR3 nucleotides read TGTGCCAGCACCCCTGGCCAGGTCTCTGGAAACACCATATATTTT. It yields the protein CASTPGQVSGNTIYF. The V gene is TRBV28, the J gene TRBJ1-3; D gene ambiguous. The CDR3 covers 15 residues. Germline loops: CDR1 MDHEN, CDR2 SYDVKM. V shed 7 bases and J shed 0 bases, with 13 bases lying between them.